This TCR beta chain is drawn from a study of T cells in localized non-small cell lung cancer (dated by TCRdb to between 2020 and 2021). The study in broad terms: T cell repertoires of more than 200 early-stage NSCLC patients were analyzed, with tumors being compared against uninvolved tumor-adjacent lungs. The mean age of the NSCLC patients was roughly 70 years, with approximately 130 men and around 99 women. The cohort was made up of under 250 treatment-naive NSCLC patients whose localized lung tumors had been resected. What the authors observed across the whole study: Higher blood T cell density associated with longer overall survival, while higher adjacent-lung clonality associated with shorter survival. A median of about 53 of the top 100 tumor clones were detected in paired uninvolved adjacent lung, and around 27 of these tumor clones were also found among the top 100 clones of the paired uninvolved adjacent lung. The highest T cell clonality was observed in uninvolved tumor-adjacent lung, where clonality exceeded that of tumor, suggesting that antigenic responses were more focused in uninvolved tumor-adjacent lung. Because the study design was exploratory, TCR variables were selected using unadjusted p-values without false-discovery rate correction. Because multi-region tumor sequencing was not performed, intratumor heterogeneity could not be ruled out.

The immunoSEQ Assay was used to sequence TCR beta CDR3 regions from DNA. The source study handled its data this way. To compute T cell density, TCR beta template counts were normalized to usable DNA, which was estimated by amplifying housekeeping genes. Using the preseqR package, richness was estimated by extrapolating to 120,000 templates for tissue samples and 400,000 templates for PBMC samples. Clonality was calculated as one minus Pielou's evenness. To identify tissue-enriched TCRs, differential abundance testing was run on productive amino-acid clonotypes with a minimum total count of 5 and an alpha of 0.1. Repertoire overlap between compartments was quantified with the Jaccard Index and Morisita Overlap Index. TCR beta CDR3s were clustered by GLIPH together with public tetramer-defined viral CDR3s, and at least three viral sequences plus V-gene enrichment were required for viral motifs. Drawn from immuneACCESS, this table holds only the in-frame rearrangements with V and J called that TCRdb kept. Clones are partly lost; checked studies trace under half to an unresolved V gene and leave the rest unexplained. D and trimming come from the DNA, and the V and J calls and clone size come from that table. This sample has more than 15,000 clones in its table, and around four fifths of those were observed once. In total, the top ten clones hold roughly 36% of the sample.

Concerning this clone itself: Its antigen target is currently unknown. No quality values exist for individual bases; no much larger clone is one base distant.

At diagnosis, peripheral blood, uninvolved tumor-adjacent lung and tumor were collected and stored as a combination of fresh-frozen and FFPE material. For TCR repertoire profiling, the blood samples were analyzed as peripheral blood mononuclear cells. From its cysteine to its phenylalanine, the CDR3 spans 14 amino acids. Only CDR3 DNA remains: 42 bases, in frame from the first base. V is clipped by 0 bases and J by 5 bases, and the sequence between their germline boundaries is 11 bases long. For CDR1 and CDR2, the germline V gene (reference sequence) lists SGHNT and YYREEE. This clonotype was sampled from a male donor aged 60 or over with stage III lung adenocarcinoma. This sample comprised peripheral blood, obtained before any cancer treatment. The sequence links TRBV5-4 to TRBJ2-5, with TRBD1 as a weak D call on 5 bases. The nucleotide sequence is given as TGTGCCAGCAGCTTGGGGGGCCGTGAGGAGACCCAGTACTTC. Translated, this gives CASSLGGREETQYF.